This T cell receptor (beta chain) was sequenced during a study of control samples from healthy donors and cancer patients. Data came from immunoSEQ multiplex PCR; TCRdb stores just in-frame clones and leaves some out. The table includes roughly 130,000 clones, roughly 94% detected once. This CDR3 is 14 amino acids long. Germline V CDR1 and CDR2: MNHEY, SVGEGT. V dropped 6 bases and J dropped 8 bases, with 17 bases sitting between them. Material: blood. The chain combines TRBV6-2 or TRBV6-3 with TRBJ2-1; weak D call: TRBD1 (5 bases). The TCR originated in a man aged 25-40 years in good health. As DNA, the CDR3 is TGTGCCAGCAGCAGCCTGCCGTGGGGCGATGAGCAGTTCTTC. Its translation: CASSSLPWGDEQFF.